This is a list of T cell receptor beta chains from one sample in a study of CD8 T cells in Susac syndrome. One entry per CDR3 protein, called by TCRdb with MiXCR from the immunoSEQ multiplex PCR reads. The table has roughly 190,000 distinct CDR3 sequences, 85% to 95% seen once. Sequencing was done on a sample of CD4+ T cells from PBMCs. These receptors all stem from a human donor in good health. Each CDR3 is given without its conserved first and last residue.

j_call v_call cdr3_aa
TRBJ2-3 TRBV11-2 VVRDWVADTQY
TRBJ1-6 TRBV6-5 ASSYSRTGEGTLH
TRBJ2-3 TRBV20-1 SARTDGYTDTQY
TRBJ2-1 TRBV19 ASSLPGPVAYNEQF
TRBJ1-6 TRBV13 ASSPRALSPLH
TRBJ2-5 TRBV10-3 AIRPPAGETQY
TRBJ2-2 TRBV7-9 ASSQPQGGGTGELF
TRBJ2-1 TRBV12-3/TRBV12-4 ASTPKGLPFYNEQF
TRBJ2-1 TRBV3-1 ASSSLGTSGGANEQF
TRBJ1-2 TRBV7-9 ASSRTGGGYGYT
TRBJ2-1 TRBV5-1 ASSFIPGPGEYWF
TRBJ1-1 TRBV5-6 ASSPLMNTEAF
TRBJ2-7 TRBV3-1 ASSQGSGQKQY
TRBJ1-1 TRBV12-3/TRBV12-4 ASSFLLGGQGAPNTEAF
TRBJ2-3 TRBV5-6 ASRRGQSSMVDTQY
TRBJ1-2 TRBV14 ASSQADSGYGYT
TRBJ2-3 TRBV20-1 SASSTSGVTDTQY
TRBJ1-1 TRBV4-3 ASSQDPTNSEAF
TRBJ1-5 TRBV12-3/TRBV12-4 ASMTDVGPQH
TRBJ2-7 TRBV14 ASSQVGGSSYEQY
TRBJ2-5 TRBV18 ASSPLPQGYQETQY
TRBJ2-5 TRBV15 ATSRSTRRVRQETQY
TRBJ1-5 TRBV6-2/TRBV6-3 ASSYEGFRAGNQPQH
TRBJ2-6 TRBV5-1 ASETGGTGANVLT
TRBJ1-1 TRBV6-5 ASTRRGYTEAF
TRBJ2-6 TRBV19 ASSTRGSGANVLT
TRBJ2-1 TRBV13 ASSLTRTRLGDEQF
TRBJ2-6 TRBV4-2 ASSHVQGSGANVLT
TRBJ2-4 TRBV3-1 ASSHEPLAKNIQY
TRBJ2-7 TRBV23-1 AGVKDEQY
TRBJ2-5 TRBV19 ASSIEAGRETQY
TRBJ2-6 TRBV5-4 ASSLKTMKANVLT
TRBJ2-5 TRBV13 ASSRMETQY
TRBJ1-1 TRBV7-3 ASSTGTGREAF
TRBJ1-2 TRBV29-1 SVVGAFGYT
TRBJ2-5 TRBV3-1 ASSSVTSGGAETQY
TRBJ1-2 TRBV9 ASSAGGTAEGGYT
TRBJ2-6 TRBV15 ATSNDGAGANVLT
TRBJ2-4 TRBV29-1 SVGDRGQVDLAKNIQY
TRBJ2-1 TRBV7-2 ASSSGGEQF
TRBJ2-5 TRBV7-3 ASALRRGNQETQY
TRBJ2-3 TRBV2 ASSAEAGGTDTQY
TRBJ2-1 TRBV19 ASSIGGTGRVEQF
TRBJ2-1 TRBV5-4 ASSHDRVYNEQF
TRBJ1-5 TRBV9 ASSVGVTGHRPQH
TRBJ2-3 TRBV2 ASSRGGRSTDTQY
TRBJ2-3 TRBV27 ASSLSGQVTDTQY
TRBJ2-1 TRBV28 ASSSFPPGTQSNEQF
TRBJ2-2 TRBV20-1 SARSGSANTGELF
TRBJ1-1 TRBV7-3 ASSFRQGTEAF
TRBJ2-3 TRBV12-3/TRBV12-4 ASGYNRIYTDTQY